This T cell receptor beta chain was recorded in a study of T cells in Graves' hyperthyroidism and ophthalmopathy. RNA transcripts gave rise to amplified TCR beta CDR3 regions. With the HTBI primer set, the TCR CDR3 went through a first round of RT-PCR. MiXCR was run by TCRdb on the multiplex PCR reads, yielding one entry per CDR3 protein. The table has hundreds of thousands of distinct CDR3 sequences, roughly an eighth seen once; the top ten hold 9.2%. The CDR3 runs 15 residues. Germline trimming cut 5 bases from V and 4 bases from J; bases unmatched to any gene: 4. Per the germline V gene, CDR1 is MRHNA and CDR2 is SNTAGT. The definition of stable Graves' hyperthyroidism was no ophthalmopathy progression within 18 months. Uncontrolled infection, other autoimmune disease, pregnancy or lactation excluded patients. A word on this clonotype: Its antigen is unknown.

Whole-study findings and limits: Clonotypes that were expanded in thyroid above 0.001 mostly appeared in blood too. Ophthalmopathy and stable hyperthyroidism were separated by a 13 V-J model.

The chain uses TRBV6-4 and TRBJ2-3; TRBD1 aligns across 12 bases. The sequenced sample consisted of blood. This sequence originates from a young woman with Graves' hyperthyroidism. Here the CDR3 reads CASSTGQGASDTQYF. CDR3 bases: TGTGCCAGCAGTACGGGACAGGGGGCATCAGATACGCAGTATTTT.